The sequence of this TCR beta chain was determined in a study of cytomegalovirus exposure and HLA in healthy donors. The V gene's germline CDR1 is MGHDK and CDR2 SYGVNS. Trimming took 5 bases from V and 3 from J, leaving 11 bases between them. The CDR3 covers 13 residues. The study's findings and limits: Analysis was carried out at a later point, and it linked a missense DCLRE1C variant to TCR beta V- and J-gene trimming.

It was with 60 Vbeta and 13 Jbeta primers that the PCR ran. The data were produced by immunoSEQ multiplex PCR, yet TCRdb's version contains in-frame clones alone and is incomplete. The sample yields 100,000 to 150,000 clones, more than 65% seen once. Concerning this clone itself: Its specificity is unknown.

The clonotype comes from a man younger than 35 in good health and CMV-seropositive. Sequencing was performed on PBMCs. The chain carries TRBV25-1 and TRBJ2-7; D may be TRBD2 (6 bases). CDR3 residues: CASSRAGSYEQYF. The CDR3 nucleotides are TGTGCCAGCAGTCGCGCCGGGAGCTACGAGCAGTACTTC.